The rows below give T cell receptor beta chains drawn from one sample of a study of vaccination and CD4 T cells after COVID-19. TCRdb called the PCR reads again in MiXCR, with one record for every CDR3 protein. The sample includes 28,000 or so distinct CDR3 sequences, approximately 44% seen only once; the top ten take roughly a tenth. Their antigen targets remain unknown. Input material: CD4+ T cells from blood, cultured in vitro. All receptors come from a human donor who had recovered from COVID-19. Both conserved end residues are part of each CDR3. D genes are given only for firm matches. Only some rows state a clone size, as once, few, many or a class for expanded clones.

v_call	d_call	j_call	clone_size	cdr3_length	cdr3_aa	cdr3_nt
TRBV12-3/TRBV12-4	NA	TRBJ1-5	NA	16	CASSSTGRGGGQPQHF	TGTGCCAGCAGTAGTACGGGCAGGGGAGGCGGTCAGCCCCAGCATTTT
TRBV2	TRBD2	TRBJ2-3	NA	15	CASTLAGGVTDTQYF	TGTGCCAGCACCCTAGCGGGAGGAGTGACAGATACGCAGTATTTT
TRBV24-1	TRBD1	TRBJ2-2	few	15	CATSVGTAVTGELFF	TGTGCCACCTCGGTCGGGACAGCAGTCACCGGGGAGCTGTTTTTT
TRBV6-1	TRBD2	TRBJ2-3	NA	15	CASSELAGGPDTQYF	TGTGCCAGCAGTGAACTAGCGGGAGGGCCAGATACGCAGTATTTT
TRBV5-4	NA	TRBJ2-3	NA	15	CASSQTGGSTDTQYF	TGTGCCAGCAGCCAAACCGGGGGCAGCACAGATACGCAGTATTTT
TRBV19	NA	TRBJ1-5	few	12	CASRGSNQPQHF	TGTGCCAGTCGAGGGAGCAATCAGCCCCAGCATTTT
TRBV5-4	NA	TRBJ2-4	NA	15	CASSLATQAKNIQYF	TGTGCCAGCAGCTTGGCCACCCAAGCCAAAAACATTCAGTACTTC
TRBV2	TRBD1	TRBJ2-2	few	14	CAREDRGSTGELFF	TGTGCCAGGGAGGACAGGGGGAGCACCGGGGAGCTGTTTTTT
TRBV5-4	NA	TRBJ2-2	NA	14	CASSLALGNGELFF	TGTGCCAGCAGCTTGGCCCTAGGTAACGGGGAGCTGTTTTTT
TRBV5-1	TRBD1	TRBJ1-2	NA	13	CASSPGGQRGYTF	TGCGCCAGCAGCCCGGGGGGACAGCGGGGCTACACCTTC
TRBV7-3	TRBD1	TRBJ1-2	NA	14	CASSLTGQGASYTF	TGTGCCAGCAGCTTAACAGGACAGGGGGCCAGCTACACCTTC
TRBV10-1	TRBD1	TRBJ1-5	few	20	CASRDPKQGVRLIGDQPQHF	TGCGCCAGCAGGGATCCTAAACAGGGGGTCCGACTGATTGGTGATCAGCCCCAGCATTTT
TRBV6-1	NA	TRBJ2-1	NA	14	CASSPGHSYNEQFF	TGTGCCAGCAGCCCGGGACACTCCTACAATGAGCAGTTCTTC
TRBV20-1	TRBD1	TRBJ2-5	NA	15	CSAHPDRGNQETQYF	TGCAGTGCGCACCCGGACAGGGGGAACCAAGAGACCCAGTACTTC
TRBV20-1	NA	TRBJ2-5	NA	15	CSARSWWGGAETQYF	TGCAGTGCTAGATCCTGGTGGGGGGGGGCGGAGACCCAGTACTTC
TRBV6-5	NA	TRBJ1-6	NA	19	CASSYRGSGAWSYNSPLHF	TGTGCCAGCAGTTACAGGGGGTCGGGGGCCTGGTCCTATAATTCACCCCTCCACTTT
TRBV28	TRBD1	TRBJ1-1	NA	14	CASNSIGGRDEAFF	TGTGCCAGCAATTCAATAGGGGGCAGGGATGAAGCTTTCTTT
TRBV6-1	NA	TRBJ1-2	NA	13	CASTTGPSKGYTF	TGTGCCAGCACGACAGGACCCTCTAAAGGCTACACCTTC
TRBV18	NA	TRBJ2-1	NA	15	CASSPDRFSYNEQFF	TGTGCCAGCTCACCTGACAGGTTTTCCTACAATGAGCAGTTCTTC
TRBV6-1	TRBD1	TRBJ2-1	NA	14	CASSRQGYHNEQFF	TGTGCCAGCAGCCGACAGGGATATCACAATGAGCAGTTCTTC
TRBV24-1	NA	TRBJ2-2	NA	14	CATSRREFTGELFF	TGTGCCACCAGTCGCCGGGAGTTCACCGGGGAGCTGTTTTTT
TRBV5-1	TRBD1	TRBJ2-1	NA	16	CASSKTGQGAYNEQFF	TGCGCCAGCAGCAAAACGGGACAGGGGGCCTACAATGAGCAGTTCTTC
TRBV11-3	NA	TRBJ2-1	NA	16	CASSLYLGGLYNEQFF	TGTGCCAGCAGCTTATATCTGGGGGGCCTGTACAATGAGCAGTTCTTC
TRBV6-5	NA	TRBJ2-4	NA	12	CASSSGGPIQYF	TGTGCCAGCAGTTCTGGGGGTCCCATTCAGTACTTC
TRBV5-1	NA	TRBJ1-1	few	14	CASSLRGDYTEAFF	TGCGCCAGTAGCTTGCGAGGGGACTACACTGAAGCTTTCTTT
TRBV7-6	TRBD1	TRBJ1-5	few	15	CASSLGGQASQPQHF	TGTGCCAGCAGCTTAGGCGGACAGGCTAGCCAGCCCCAGCATTTT
TRBV5-1	TRBD2	TRBJ2-6	few	16	CASSSGVPSGANVLTF	TGCGCCAGTAGTAGCGGGGTCCCCTCTGGGGCCAACGTCCTGACTTTC
TRBV6-1	TRBD1	TRBJ1-6	NA	15	CASSRRGGAGSPLHF	TGTGCCAGCAGTCGACGAGGGGGCGCGGGTTCACCCCTCCACTTT
TRBV19	NA	TRBJ1-4	NA	15	CASSELGPTNEKLFF	TGTGCCAGTAGTGAGCTGGGGCCAACTAATGAAAAACTGTTTTTT
TRBV4-2	TRBD1	TRBJ2-7	NA	16	CASSQGITGGTYEQYF	TGTGCCAGCAGCCAAGGAATTACAGGGGGGACCTACGAGCAGTACTTC
TRBV6-2/TRBV6-3	TRBD2	TRBJ2-1	few	16	CASSARLAGGPNEQFF	TGTGCCAGCAGTGCACGCCTAGCGGGGGGCCCCAATGAGCAGTTCTTC
TRBV20-1	NA	TRBJ2-1	few	14	CSAPLWGKNNEQFF	TGCAGTGCTCCCTTATGGGGGAAGAACAATGAGCAGTTCTTC
TRBV5-1	NA	TRBJ2-3	NA	16	CASSLDRPVGTDTQYF	TGCGCCAGCAGCTTGGACAGGCCAGTGGGGACAGATACGCAGTATTTT
TRBV28	TRBD2	TRBJ2-7	NA	14	CASRLAGGIYEQYF	TGTGCCAGCCGCTTGGCGGGGGGTATTTACGAGCAGTACTTC
TRBV5-1	TRBD2	TRBJ2-4	NA	16	CASSLLAGGIKNIQYF	TGCGCCAGCAGCTTGTTGGCGGGGGGAATCAAAAACATTCAGTACTTC
TRBV6-1	NA	TRBJ2-1	NA	16	CASSLSQTLIGYEQFF	TGTGCCAGCAGCCTCTCCCAGACCCTTATCGGGTATGAGCAGTTCTTC
TRBV2	NA	TRBJ1-1	few	15	CASTREEQLSTEAFF	TGTGCCAGCACCCGAGAGGAACAATTGAGCACTGAAGCTTTCTTT
TRBV20-1	NA	TRBJ1-5	NA	14	CSARDRRGNQPQHF	TGCAGTGCTAGAGATCGGCGGGGCAATCAGCCCCAGCATTTT
TRBV4-3	NA	TRBJ1-5	NA	14	CASSQERVRQPQHF	TGCGCCAGCAGCCAAGAACGGGTACGGCAGCCCCAGCATTTT
TRBV12-3/TRBV12-4	TRBD1	TRBJ2-7	NA	14	CASSFRGQGYEQYF	TGTGCCAGCAGTTTTAGAGGACAGGGCTACGAGCAGTACTTC
TRBV2	NA	TRBJ1-1	NA	12	CASSEQGWQAFF	TGTGCCAGCAGTGAGCAGGGGTGGCAAGCTTTCTTT
TRBV29-1	NA	TRBJ2-3	NA	12	CSVSSDTDTQYF	TGCAGCGTTTCTAGCGACACAGATACGCAGTATTTT
TRBV6-5	TRBD1	TRBJ2-5	NA	16	CASSSTLDRRWETQYF	TGTGCCAGCAGTTCAACCCTGGACAGGAGGTGGGAGACCCAGTACTTC
TRBV5-1	TRBD1	TRBJ2-4	NA	16	CASSLQSSGQKNIQYF	TGCGCCAGCAGCTTGCAGAGTTCGGGACAGAAAAACATTCAGTACTTC
TRBV2	NA	TRBJ2-5	NA	15	CASSEARNRPETQYF	TGTGCCAGCAGTGAAGCGCGGAACAGGCCTGAGACCCAGTACTTC
TRBV28	TRBD1	TRBJ1-1	few	12	CASSSIDRAAFF	TGTGCCAGCAGTTCTATAGACAGGGCGGCTTTCTTT
TRBV24-1	NA	TRBJ2-3	medium-sized	15	CATSVGSPQTDTQYF	TGTGCCACCAGTGTCGGGTCCCCTCAAACAGATACGCAGTATTTT
TRBV27	NA	TRBJ2-7	NA	14	CASTSLGRGNEQYF	TGTGCCAGCACCTCTCTAGGAAGGGGCAACGAGCAGTACTTC
TRBV7-9	NA	TRBJ1-4	once	15	CASSLTASTNEKLFF	TGTGCCAGCAGCTTGACAGCTTCAACTAATGAAAAACTGTTTTTT
TRBV7-9	NA	TRBJ1-4	NA	14	CASSVMGLNEKLFF	TGTGCCAGCAGCGTAATGGGTCTTAATGAAAAACTGTTTTTT
TRBV5-4	NA	TRBJ2-2	NA	13	CASSLAQAGELFF	TGTGCCAGCAGCTTGGCCCAAGCTGGGGAGCTGTTTTTT
TRBV5-4	NA	TRBJ1-1	NA	16	CASSLAAKLMNTEAFF	TGTGCCAGCAGCCTAGCCGCCAAGCTTATGAACACTGAAGCTTTCTTT
TRBV6-1	NA	TRBJ2-3	few	17	CASSEAPMGPSTDTQYF	TGTGCCAGCAGTGAAGCGCCGATGGGGCCTTCCACAGATACGCAGTATTTT
TRBV6-1	NA	TRBJ2-5	NA	13	CASSGGYQETQYF	TGTGCCAGCAGTGGCGGGTACCAAGAGACCCAGTACTTC
TRBV6-5	NA	TRBJ2-2	few	18	CASSYSSPGSANTGELFF	TGTGCCAGCAGTTACTCAAGCCCAGGGTCCGCGAACACCGGGGAGCTGTTTTTT
TRBV27	NA	TRBJ2-5	few	13	CASSLRGLETQYF	TGTGCCAGCAGTTTACGGGGGCTGGAGACCCAGTACTTC
TRBV2	NA	TRBJ2-7	NA	13	CASSKRGQYEQYF	TGTGCCAGCAGTAAAAGGGGCCAATACGAGCAGTACTTC
TRBV4-1	NA	TRBJ2-7	NA	15	CASSQGVTGAYEQYF	TGCGCCAGCAGCCAAGGAGTGACAGGAGCCTACGAGCAGTACTTC
TRBV7-9	TRBD1	TRBJ1-6	NA	15	CASTLDRVANSPLHF	TGTGCCAGCACCCTAGACAGGGTGGCGAATTCACCCCTCCACTTT